A selection of T cell receptor beta chains follows, all from one sample in a study of blood T cell dynamics during melanoma immunotherapy. TCRdb's copy holds only in-frame clones and misses some; the assay was immunoSEQ multiplex PCR. Found here are roughly 10,000 clones, less than 90% of them singletons; the top ten hold under 5%. The material was blood, obtained from a patient treated with checkpoint blockade. The receptors were gathered from a human donor with melanoma. Both conserved end residues are trimmed from each CDR3.

j_call v_call cdr3_aa
TRBJ1-1 TRBV19 ASSSDSSEAF
TRBJ1-1 TRBV2 ASTVGEGTEAF
TRBJ2-7 TRBV2 ASSRDRSSYEQY
TRBJ1-5 TRBV29-1 SVLTGGGNQPQH
TRBJ2-7 TRBV5-5 ASSLYPGTGARAVEQY
TRBJ2-7 TRBV11-2 ASRNLAEVSYEQY
TRBJ2-1 TRBV20-1 SAKLNEQF
TRBJ2-1 TRBV29-1 SVQEPPGGLNYNEQF
TRBJ2-1 TRBV7-2 ASSLEGQGTNEQF
TRBJ2-7 TRBV7-8 ASSLGTGGAYEQY
TRBJ2-1 TRBV10-3 AVREPRWDEQF
TRBJ2-2 TRBV13 ASSLAGYRAGELF
TRBJ2-5 TRBV25-1 ASSGFLGAGETQY
TRBJ1-2 TRBV11-2 ASSFWVLKVSGGYGYT
TRBJ2-1 TRBV7-9 ASSERLAGMGNEQF
TRBJ1-5 TRBV27 ASSLLGTGGLGSNQPQH